The 3 T cell receptor beta chains given below trace back to one sample, sequenced in a study of human T cells and chemical hapten exposure. TCRdb reprocessed the RACE reads via MiXCR and lists one record per CDR3 protein. The sample holds 89,000 or so distinct CDR3 sequences; about 6.3% are singletons and the top ten take around 1.3%. Noted time point: patch test 2, 6 weeks after DPC sensitization. Specified treatment: therapeutic diphenylcyclopropenone sensitization with weekly scalp DPC. The sample was whole blood, taken in connection with sensitization to the hapten diphenylcyclopropenone (DPC). The origin of the receptors is a woman under 40 with alopecia areata. Some clones in this sample may be carry-over from other donors' samples.

Notes on this clonotype: A read error may explain this, as a much larger clone is one base away. The chain joins TRBV20-1 to TRBJ2-7; tentatively, D is TRBD1 (5 bases). The CDR3 runs to 14 residues. CDR1 and CDR2 (germline): DFQATT, SNEGSKA (reference sequence). CDR3 region: CRARGPAGTYEQYF. CDR3 DNA sequence: TGCAGAGCTAGGGGTCCGGCAGGAACCTACGAGCAGTACTTC.

This clonotype was seen many times. The chain carries TRBV5-4 and TRBJ1-1; no firm D call. Looked up from germline, CDR1 is SGHNT and CDR2 is YYREEE (reference sequence). The ends were cut back, 1 base at V and 5 bases at J, with 6 bases in the middle. The CDR3 is 12 amino acids. The CDR3 spells CASSLRETEAFF. The CDR3 bases are TGTGCCAGCAGCTTGAGGGAGACTGAAGCTTTCTTT. The whole variable domain, filled in from reference TRBV5-4 and TRBJ1-1, reads ETGVTQSPTHLIKTRGQQVTLRCSSQSGHNTVSWYQQALGQGPQFIFQYYREEENGRGNFPPRFSGLQFPNYSSELNVNALELDDSALYLCASSLRETEAFFGQGTRLTVV.

This clonotype has ten or more counts. The chain carries TRBV24-1 and TRBJ2-3; D is perhaps TRBD1 (6 bases). V gave up 7 bases and J gave up 5 bases, with 6 bases separating them. There are 11 residues in the CDR3. Germline-derived CDR1 and CDR2 are KGHDR and SFDVKD. This CDR3 reads CATRQGDTQYF. The CDR3 bases are TGTGCCACCAGACAGGGAGATACGCAGTATTTT.